This TCR beta chain derives from a study of regulatory T cells in long-lasting Graves disease. Study-wide context: Recently diagnosed Graves' patients had received antithyroid drugs for under 3 months. The study, taken as a whole, reports: Persistent disease was characterized by preferential usage of TRBV28, TRBJ1-2 and TRBJ2-5.

This clonotype was picked up a small number of times. Antigen: not known. From germline, CDR1 is SEHNR and CDR2 FQNEAQ (reference sequence). The CDR3 sequence is 20 residues long. J gave up 0 bases and V 10 bases, and 24 bases lay outside the gene matches. Stated time point: newly diagnosed GD, antithyroid drugs for less than 3 months. After RNA was extracted from PBMCs, the TCR library was made from it. Doctors identified Graves' disease using the American Thyroid Association guidelines. Libraries of TCR beta came from iRepertoire HTBI primers plus Arm-PCR of CDR3 regions. TCRdb re-analysed the multiplex PCR reads in MiXCR, keeping a single row per CDR3 protein. In the table there are fewer than 550,000 distinct CDR3 sequences, roughly 16% of which are singletons. This sample also appeared in a second study, on T cells in Graves' hyperthyroidism and ophthalmopathy.

The rearrangement uses TRBV7-9 and TRBJ1-3, with 7 bases matching TRBD1. This sample comprised peripheral blood mononuclear cells (PBMCs), obtained at new diagnosis, from a patient treated with antithyroid drugs. The receptor was derived from a woman between 40 and 65 years old with Graves disease. The CDR3 is CAIDLQQEGDRYTSGNTIYF. The CDR3 DNA reads as TGTGCCATTGACCTTCAACAAGAAGGGGACAGATATACCTCTGGAAACACCATATATTTT.